This T cell receptor (beta chain) was captured in a study of T cells expressing NK-cell markers. As the method of synthesis, 5'RACE template switching with UMIs yielded TCR beta cDNA. After re-calling the 5' RACE reads, TCRdb lists one entry per CDR3 protein, DNA absent. This sample's clone table lists under 200,000 distinct CDR3 sequences. The germline gives CDR1 SGHRS, CDR2 YFSETQ. This CDR3 comprises 13 residues. The TCR sequence derives from a woman between 18 and 75 years old in good health. Sequences were obtained from blood T cells: a sorted CD56 or NKG2C T cell subset, CD4+ or CD8+ T cells, or bulk PBMC T cells (not recorded which). The chain couples TRBV5-1 to TRBJ1-3. The CDR3 loop reads CASSGAGRNTIYF.